The 3 T cell receptor beta chains given below trace back to one sample, sequenced in a study of OX40 agonist ivuxolimab in advanced cancers. The method was immunoSEQ multiplex PCR; TCRdb's version includes in-frame clones alone and lacks a portion of them. The sample contains under 40,000 clones, 80% to 85% of which appear only once. The sample in question was CD4+ or CD8+ T cells sorted from blood, obtained in a trial of the OX40 agonist ivuxolimab. The receptors here all came from an adult with an advanced solid tumor such as melanoma, head and neck, liver or kidney cancer.

CDR3 region: CASSIYGGIGETQYF. The CDR3 DNA reads as TGTGCCAGTAGTATATATGGCGGGATCGGGGAGACCCAGTACTTC. J is TRBJ2-5 and V is TRBV19, with D possibly being TRBD2 (6 bases). The CDR3 covers 15 residues. Per germline, CDR1 LNHDA and CDR2 SQIVND (reference sequence). Trimming took 2 bases from V and 5 from J, leaving 15 bases between them.

A remark on this clone: Sequence at one end of the junction differs from germline and may be a read error. Different DNA sequences within this sample yield the same CDR3. This chain uses TRBV7-2 with TRBJ1-1; 8 nucleotides match TRBD1. CDR1 SGHTA and CDR2 FQGNSA come from the germline V gene. The CDR3 has 14 residues. The CDR3 coding sequence is TGCGCCAGCAGCTTAGCGGGACAGGTCACTGAAGCTTTCTTT. It encodes CASSLAGQVTEAFF.

CDR3 loop: CASSKNNQETQYF. CDR3 nucleotide sequence: TGTGCCAGCAGTAAGAACAACCAAGAGACCCAGTACTTC. V gene TRBV2 combines with J gene TRBJ2-5, with D uncertain. V was clipped by 5 bases and J by 0 bases, with 7 bases between them. The CDR3 length is 13 residues. The germline V gene encodes CDR1 SNHLY and CDR2 FYNNEI.